These 30 T cell receptor beta chains were all obtained from the same sample, sequenced in a study of blood T cell repertoires in COVID-19. TCRdb keeps only in-frame clones here, not all; method: immunoSEQ multiplex PCR. Here the sample spans just over 150,000 clones, approximately 91% being singletons. Sequenced sample: peripheral blood. The receptors were gathered from a woman between 65 and 79 years old with acute or convalescent COVID-19.

This clone was found a few times. CDR3 sequence reads: CASSSTGGGGETQYF. In DNA, the CDR3 is TGTGCCAGCAGTTCGACCGGGGGGGGAGGTGAGACCCAGTACTTC. The chain links TRBV6-4 to TRBJ2-5, with TRBD2 identical over 8 bases. The CDR3 runs to 15 residues. In germline, CDR1 is MRHNA, CDR2 SNTAGT. V was clipped by 5 bases and J by 5 bases; unmatched bases: 10.

This clone is a singleton in its sample. This sequence joins TRBV27 and TRBJ2-7; D unclear. CDR3 length equals 12 residues. Trimming left V 4 bases short and J 4 bases short, with 8 bases between. Germline V gene lookup returns CDR1 MNHEY and CDR2 SMNVEV (reference sequence). The CDR3 sequence: CASSSNSYEQYF. In DNA form, the CDR3 reads TGTGCCAGCAGTTCCAACTCTTACGAGCAGTACTTC.

The rearrangement links TRBV5-6 to TRBJ2-3, with D unclear. CDR3 length: 11 residues. Trimming stripped 1 base from V and 5 bases from J, with 2 bases between. From germline, CDR1 is SGHDT and CDR2 YYEEEE. This CDR3 is CASSLQDTQYF. CDR3 sequence (DNA): TGTGCCAGCAGCTTGCAAGATACGCAGTATTTT.

This chain joins TRBV18 and TRBJ2-1, with a possible D match to TRBD2 (5 bases). CDR3 length: 12 residues. V lost 5 bases and J lost 9, with 11 bases in between. Germline CDR1 KGHSH, CDR2 LQKENI. The CDR3 is CASSVYGGEQFF. The CDR3 DNA sequence: TGTGCCAGCTCAGTTTATGGAGGTGAGCAGTTCTTC.

In its sample, this clone was seen a few times. The rearrangement uses TRBV27 and TRBJ2-1, with TRBD2 identical over 12 bases. The CDR3 runs to 17 residues. CDR1 is MNHEY, CDR2 SMNVEV, per germline (reference sequence). V was clipped by 7 bases and J by 3 bases; unmatched bases: 10. CDR3 protein: CASTWRGTSGLYNEQFF. As DNA, the CDR3 is TGTGCCAGCACCTGGAGGGGGACTAGCGGGCTCTACAATGAGCAGTTCTTC.

The chain couples TRBV3-1 (or the pseudogene TRBV3-2) to TRBJ1-3; 8 bases are a match to TRBD1. The trim removed 0 bases at V and 4 bases at J, leaving 2 bases unmatched. The CDR3 extends over 15 amino acids. Germline loops: CDR1 LGHDT, CDR2 YNNKEL (reference sequence). CDR3 coding DNA: TGTGCCAGCAGCCAAGAGCAGGGGGCGGGAAACACCATATATTTT. Its protein product is CASSQEQGAGNTIYF.

The CDR3 protein is CASSQDLARVTEAFF. DNA for the CDR3: TGCGCCAGCAGCCAAGATCTTGCCAGGGTCACTGAAGCTTTCTTT. The chain recombines TRBV4-1 with TRBJ1-1; D perhaps matches TRBD1 (5 bases). This CDR3 has 15 amino acids. V dropped 0 bases and J dropped 4 bases, with 12 bases sitting between them. Germline V lookup: CDR1 MGHRA, CDR2 YSYEKL.

The chain is built from TRBV28 and TRBJ1-4; 7 nucleotides align to TRBD1. Germline CDR1 MDHEN, CDR2 SYDVKM. Trimming at V came to 6 bases and at J to 7 bases, leaving 23 bases not matched to a gene. The CDR3 contains 19 residues. The CDR3 region has the DNA TGTGCCAGCAGACTCAGCCTCTTCGACTCGACAGGGAGTGCTGAAAAACTGTTTTTT. Amino acids: CASRLSLFDSTGSAEKLFF.

This chain connects TRBV4-1 to TRBJ1-2, with 11 bases that match TRBD1. V lost 4 bases, J lost 4 bases, and 11 bases stayed unmatched. CDR1 and CDR2 from the germline V gene are MGHRA and YSYEKL. CDR3 size: 17 residues. CDR3 DNA: TGCGCCAGCAGCCCAAGACGGACAGGGGGCGAATCCTATGGCTACACCTTC. Residues: CASSPRRTGGESYGYTF.

The rearrangement joins TRBV4-2 to TRBJ1-2; no firm D call. This CDR3 has 13 residues. Germline loops: CDR1 LGHNA, CDR2 YNFKEQ. V lost 4 bases and J 7 bases, leaving 13 bases between the germline ends. This chain's CDR3 is CASSRDAAGGYTF. DNA for the CDR3: TGTGCCAGCAGCCGGGATGCGGCGGGTGGCTACACCTTC.

The chain has TRBV7-9 and TRBJ1-2; D gene ambiguous. The CDR3 length is 12 residues. Germline V lookup: CDR1 SEHNR, CDR2 FQNEAQ (reference sequence). Trimming stripped 4 bases from V and 3 bases from J, with 6 bases between. Here the CDR3 DNA reads TGTGCCAGCAGCTCCCCAGACTATGGCTACACCTTC. It codes for CASSSPDYGYTF.

The rearrangement uses TRBV6-4 and TRBJ2-5, with TRBD2 matching over 12 bases. The V gene end was trimmed by 5 bases and the J gene end by 6 bases; junction bases not matched to a gene: 4. The CDR3 runs to 14 residues. Germline V gene sequence: CDR1 MRHNA, CDR2 SNTAGT. The CDR3 DNA reads TGTGCCAGCAGTCCTAGCGGGGGGGCCAAGACCCAGTACTTC. This encodes CASSPSGGAKTQYF.

This chain joins TRBV6-2 or TRBV6-3 and TRBJ1-2; D not resolved. This CDR3 is built from 15 residues. The V gene lost 4 bases and the J gene lost 4 bases, with 16 bases spanning the gap. CDR1 and CDR2 (germline): MNHEY, SVGEGT. Here the CDR3 reads CASSSSGPGGYGYTF. CDR3 nucleotides: TGTGCCAGCAGTTCCTCAGGCCCCGGAGGCTATGGCTACACCTTC.

The chain employs TRBV7-3 and TRBJ2-1; D might be TRBD1 (5 bases). The V gene's germline CDR1 is SGHTA and CDR2 FQGTGA. The CDR3 loop spans 12 amino acids. Trimming shortened V by 5 bases and J by 9 bases, and 11 bases separated the two germline ends. The CDR3 reads CASSLFQGEQFF. In DNA form, the CDR3 reads TGTGCCAGCAGCCTTTTTCAGGGTGAGCAGTTCTTC.

The V call is TRBV6-5, the J call TRBJ1-5; D not resolved. Germline lookup yields CDR1 MNHEY and CDR2 SVGAGI. The CDR3 runs 15 residues. The V and J ends lost 5 bases and 11 bases respectively, with 22 bases between them. The DNA of the CDR3 is TGTGCCAGCAGTCCGGCTCCGGGATCCGGAGGGTCCCAGCATTTT. Amino acid sequence: CASSPAPGSGGSQHF.

The CDR3 here is CASSQSMKEGSQHF. As DNA, the CDR3 is TGCGCCAGCAGTCAATCGATGAAGGAGGGTTCCCAGCATTTT. The chain has TRBV23-1 and TRBJ1-5, with D unclear. TRBV23-1 is an ORF for which the function is uncertain. V lost 0 bases and J 11 bases, leaving 14 bases between the germline ends. CDR3 length: 14 residues.

The genes are TRBV7-9 and TRBJ1-1, with a weak D call TRBD1 (5 bases). The V gene's germline CDR1 is SEHNR and CDR2 FQNEAQ (reference sequence). With 3 bases removed from V and 1 base from J, the gap between germline ends came to 6 bases. This CDR3 has 13 amino acids. The CDR3 DNA is TGTGCCAGCAGCTTCCAGGGGAACACTGAAGCTTTCTTT. This codes for CASSFQGNTEAFF.

Only a few counts were recorded for this clone. The chain has TRBV6-5 and TRBJ1-2; TRBD1 might be the D (5 bases). CDR3 size: 13 residues. Looked up from germline, CDR1 is MNHEY and CDR2 is SVGAGI. The V and J ends lost 4 bases and 2 bases respectively, with 8 bases between them. The CDR3 reads CASSWGTNYGYTF. The CDR3 DNA reads as TGTGCCAGCAGTTGGGGCACCAACTATGGCTACACCTTC.

This chain joins TRBV7-2 and TRBJ1-5; 10 bases agree with TRBD1. Germline CDR1 reads SGHTA; CDR2 reads FQGNSA. The ends lost 6 bases at V and 6 bases at J; junction bases unmatched: 5. The CDR3 is made up of 14 amino acids. CDR3 sequence (DNA): TGTGCCAGCAGTGACAGGGGGCGCGGTCAGCCCCAGCATTTT. It yields the protein CASSDRGRGQPQHF.

This rearrangement joins TRBV11-2 to TRBJ2-7; maybe TRBD2 (5 bases). The CDR3 consists of 12 residues. The germline CDR1 and CDR2 sequences are SGHAT and FQNNGV. The V end lost 5 bases, the J end lost 3 bases, and 8 bases lay between the germline ends. Here the CDR3 reads CASSMGSYEQYF. DNA for the CDR3: TGTGCCAGCAGCATGGGGAGCTACGAGCAGTACTTC.

The V gene is TRBV6-5, the J gene TRBJ2-7, with 9 bases fitting TRBD1. The CDR3 has 15 residues. Per germline, CDR1 MNHEY and CDR2 SVGAGI. V shed 5 bases and J 2 bases; nucleotides not matched to a gene: 7. DNA of the CDR3: TGTGCCAGCAGTCATTCAGGGACAGGGCCCTACGAGCAGTACTTC. This gives the protein CASSHSGTGPYEQYF.

The chain employs TRBV3-1 (or the pseudogene TRBV3-2) and TRBJ1-6; the match to TRBD1 covers 7 bases. V lost 4 bases and J lost 5; bases outside the gene matches: 5. CDR1 and CDR2 (germline): LGHDT, YNNKEL (reference sequence). This CDR3 contains 15 residues. CDR3 amino acids: CASSRGTDHNSPLHF. For the CDR3, the DNA is TGTGCCAGCAGCCGGGGGACAGACCATAATTCACCCCTCCACTTT.

The V gene is TRBV6-5, the J gene TRBJ1-6, with a weak D call TRBD1 (6 bases). The CDR3 consists of 14 residues. V lost 6 bases and J 7 bases, leaving 13 bases between the germline ends. Per the germline V gene, CDR1 is MNHEY and CDR2 is SVGAGI. CDR3 in DNA: TGTGCCAGCAGCCGAGGACAGATAAATTCACCCCTCCACTTT. Its translation: CASSRGQINSPLHF.

The V gene is TRBV18, the J gene TRBJ1-5; TRBD1 is a possible D gene (6 bases). This CDR3 comprises 15 residues. V gave up 5 bases and J gave up 3 bases, with 14 bases separating them. Germline loops: CDR1 KGHSH, CDR2 LQKENI. This CDR3 reads CASSEQDSLNQPQHF. The CDR3 region has the DNA TGTGCCAGCTCAGAACAGGACAGCCTCAATCAGCCCCAGCATTTT.

The rearrangement uses TRBV7-9 and TRBJ2-1; D not certain. Germline lookup yields CDR1 SEHNR and CDR2 FQNEAQ (reference sequence). V lost 2 bases to trimming and J lost 5 bases, with 16 bases between them. This CDR3 contains 16 residues. The CDR3 coding sequence is TGTGCCAGCAGCTTACCCCTAGGAAGGTCCGACAATGAGCAGTTCTTC. It translates to CASSLPLGRSDNEQFF.

The chain links TRBV2 to TRBJ2-2, with TRBD1 matching 8 bases. CDR1 is SNHLY and CDR2 is FYNNEI in the germline V gene. V was pared by 6 bases and J by 7 bases, with 7 bases of the junction left unmatched. The CDR3 runs 14 residues. CDR3 loop: CASSFRQGYGELFF. In nucleotides, the CDR3 is TGTGCCAGCAGCTTTCGACAGGGGTACGGGGAGCTGTTTTTT.

The chain couples TRBV28 to TRBJ1-6; perhaps TRBD1 as D (6 bases). The CDR3 covers 16 residues. Germline CDR1 reads MDHEN; CDR2 reads SYDVKM. V shed 6 bases and J shed 0 bases, with 12 bases lying between them. Here the CDR3 DNA reads TGTGCCAGCAGAAATAACAGGGCCTCCTATAATTCACCCCTCCACTTT. Residues: CASRNNRASYNSPLHF. The whole variable domain, filled in from reference TRBV28 and TRBJ1-6, reads DVKVTQSSRYLVKRTGEKVFLECVQDMDHENMFWYRQDPGLGLRLIYFSYDVKMKEKGDIPEGYSVSREKKERFSLILESASTNQTSMYLCASRNNRASYNSPLHFGNGTRLTVT.

This sequence joins TRBV27 and TRBJ1-5; the D gene is possibly TRBD1 (5 bases). The V end was cut by 0 bases, the J end by 6 bases, with 9 bases between. CDR1 is MNHEY, CDR2 SMNVEV, per germline (reference sequence). This CDR3 contains 14 residues. The CDR3 region is CASSLSTQGQPQHF. CDR3 coding DNA: TGTGCCAGCAGTTTATCGACGCAGGGTCAGCCCCAGCATTTT.

The V call is TRBV6-5, the J call TRBJ1-3; D perhaps matches TRBD1 (5 bases). The CDR3 covers 15 residues. V was cut by 3 bases and J by 0 bases, with 9 bases left in between. Looked up from germline, CDR1 is MNHEY and CDR2 is SVGAGI. CDR3 DNA sequence: TGTGCCAGCAGTTATTTGGGGGGCTCTGGAAACACCATATATTTT. Protein: CASSYLGGSGNTIYF.

This clone was detected only once. V gene TRBV21-1 combines with J gene TRBJ1-2; the D call TRBD1 from the table was never checked on the DNA. TRBV21-1 is noted as a pseudogene. The CDR3 consists of 14 residues. This CDR3 is CASSQTVKGYGYTF. Here the CDR3 DNA reads TGTGCCAGCAGCCAGACAGTCAAGGGCTATGGCTACACCTTC.